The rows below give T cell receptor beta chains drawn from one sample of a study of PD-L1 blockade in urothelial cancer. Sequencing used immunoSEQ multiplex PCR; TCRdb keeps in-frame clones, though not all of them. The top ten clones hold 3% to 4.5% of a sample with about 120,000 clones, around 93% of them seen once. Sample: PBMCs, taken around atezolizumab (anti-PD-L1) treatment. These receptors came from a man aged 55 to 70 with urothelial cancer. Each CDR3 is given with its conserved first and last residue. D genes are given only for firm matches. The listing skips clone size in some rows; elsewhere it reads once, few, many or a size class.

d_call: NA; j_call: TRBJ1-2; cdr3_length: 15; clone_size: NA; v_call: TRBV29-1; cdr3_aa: CSVSSGGQPDYGYTF; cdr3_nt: TGCAGCGTCTCCTCGGGAGGGCAGCCAGACTATGGCTACACCTTC
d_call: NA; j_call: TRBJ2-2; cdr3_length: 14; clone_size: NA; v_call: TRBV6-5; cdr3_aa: CASKGTINTGELFF; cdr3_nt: TGTGCCAGCAAGGGGACAATAAACACCGGGGAGCTGTTTTTT
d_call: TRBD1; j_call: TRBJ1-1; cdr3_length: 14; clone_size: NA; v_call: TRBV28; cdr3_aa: CASSLLRGSVQAFF; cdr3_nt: TGTGCCAGCAGTTTGCTCAGGGGGTCTGTTCAAGCTTTCTTT
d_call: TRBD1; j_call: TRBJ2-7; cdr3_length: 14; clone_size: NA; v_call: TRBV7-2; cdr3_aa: CASSLNGQGREQYF; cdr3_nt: TGTGCCAGCAGCTTGAACGGACAGGGGAGGGAGCAGTACTTC
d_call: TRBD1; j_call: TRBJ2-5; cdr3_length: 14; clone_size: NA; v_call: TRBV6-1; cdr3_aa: CASLVTGGRETQYF; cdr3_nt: TGTGCCAGCTTGGTCACAGGGGGCCGGGAGACCCAGTACTTC
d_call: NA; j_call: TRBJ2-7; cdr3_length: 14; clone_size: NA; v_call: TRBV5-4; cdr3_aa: CASRRGGDAYEQYF; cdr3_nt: TGTGCCAGCAGAAGGGGGGGGGATGCCTACGAGCAGTACTTC
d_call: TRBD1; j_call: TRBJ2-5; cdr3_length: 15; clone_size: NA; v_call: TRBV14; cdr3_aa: CASSQTGTGWETQYF; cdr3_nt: TGTGCCAGCAGTCAAACCGGGACAGGGTGGGAGACCCAGTACTTC
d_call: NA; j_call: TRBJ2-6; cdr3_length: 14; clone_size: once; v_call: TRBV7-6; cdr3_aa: CATETTAGANVLTF; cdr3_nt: TGTGCCACCGAGACGACAGCTGGGGCCAACGTCCTGACTTTC
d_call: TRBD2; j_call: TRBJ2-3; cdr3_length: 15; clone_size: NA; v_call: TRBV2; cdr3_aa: CASSEWREASDTQYF; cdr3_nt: TGTGCCAGCAGTGAATGGCGGGAGGCCTCAGATACGCAGTATTTT
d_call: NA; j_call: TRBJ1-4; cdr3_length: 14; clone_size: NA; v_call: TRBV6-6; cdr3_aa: CAIGPGGTNEKLFF; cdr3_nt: TGTGCCATCGGGCCCGGGGGTACTAATGAAAAACTGTTTTTT
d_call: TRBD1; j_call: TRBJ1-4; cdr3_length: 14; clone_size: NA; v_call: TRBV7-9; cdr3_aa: CASSPGGTNEKLFF; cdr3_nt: TGTGCCAGCAGCCCAGGGGGTACTAATGAAAAACTGTTTTTT
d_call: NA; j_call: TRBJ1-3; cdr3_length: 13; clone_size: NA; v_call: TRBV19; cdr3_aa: CASSVNSGNTIYF; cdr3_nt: TGTGCCAGTAGTGTAAACTCTGGAAACACCATATATTTT
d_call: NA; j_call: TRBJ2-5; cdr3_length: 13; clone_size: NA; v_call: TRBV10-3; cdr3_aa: CAISERVQETQYF; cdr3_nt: TGTGCCATCAGTGAGAGAGTCCAAGAGACCCAGTACTTC
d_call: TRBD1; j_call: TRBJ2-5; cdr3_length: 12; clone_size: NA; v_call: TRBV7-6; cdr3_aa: CASRGQQETQYF; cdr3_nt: TGTGCCAGCAGGGGACAGCAAGAGACCCAGTACTTC
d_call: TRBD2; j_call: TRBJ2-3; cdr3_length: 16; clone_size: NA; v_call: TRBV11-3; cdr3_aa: CASSPRAGVGTDTQYF; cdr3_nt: TGTGCCAGCAGCCCCAGGGCGGGAGTAGGCACAGATACGCAGTATTTT
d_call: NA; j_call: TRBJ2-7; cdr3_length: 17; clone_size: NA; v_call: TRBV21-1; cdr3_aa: CASSKNPHIAGENEQYF; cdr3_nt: TGTGCCAGCAGCAAAAACCCACACATAGCGGGAGAGAACGAGCAGTACTTC
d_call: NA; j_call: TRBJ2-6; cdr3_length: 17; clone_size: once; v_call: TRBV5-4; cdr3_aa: CASSLTSTGSGANVLTF; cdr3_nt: TGTGCCAGCAGCTTGACGTCAACAGGGTCTGGGGCCAACGTCCTGACTTTC
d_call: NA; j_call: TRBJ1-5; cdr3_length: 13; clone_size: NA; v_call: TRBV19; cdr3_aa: CATRTTFNQPQHF; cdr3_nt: TGTGCCACCCGGACAACCTTCAATCAGCCCCAGCATTTT
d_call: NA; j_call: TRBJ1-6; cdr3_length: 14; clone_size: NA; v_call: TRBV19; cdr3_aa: CATKAPGEWTPLHF; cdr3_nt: TGTGCCACCAAAGCCCCAGGGGAATGGACACCCCTCCACTTT
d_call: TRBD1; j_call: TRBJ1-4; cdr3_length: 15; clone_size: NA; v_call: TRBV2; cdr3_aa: CASSDPGTGTEKLFF; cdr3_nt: TGTGCCAGCAGTGACCCCGGGACAGGGACTGAAAAACTGTTTTTT
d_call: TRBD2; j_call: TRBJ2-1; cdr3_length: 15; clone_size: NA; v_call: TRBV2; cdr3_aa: CASSTGLAVYNEQFF; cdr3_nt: TGTGCCAGCAGCACCGGACTAGCGGTGTACAATGAGCAGTTCTTC
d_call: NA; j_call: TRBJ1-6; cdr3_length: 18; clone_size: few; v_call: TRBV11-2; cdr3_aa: CASSLAHSMSSYNSPLHF; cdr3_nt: TGTGCCAGCAGCTTAGCCCACTCGATGAGCTCCTATAATTCACCCCTCCACTTT
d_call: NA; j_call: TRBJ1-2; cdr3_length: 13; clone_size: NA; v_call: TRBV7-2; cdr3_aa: CASSLRRDYGYTF; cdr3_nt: TGTGCCAGCAGCTTAAGGAGGGACTATGGCTACACCTTC
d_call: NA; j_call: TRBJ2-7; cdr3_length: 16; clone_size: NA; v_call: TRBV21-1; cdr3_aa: CASSVRTSGSIYEQYF; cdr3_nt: TGTGCCAGCAGCGTGCGGACTAGCGGGAGTATTTACGAGCAGTACTTC
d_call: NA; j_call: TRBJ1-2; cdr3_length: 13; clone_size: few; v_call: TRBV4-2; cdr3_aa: CASSQDRDYGYTF; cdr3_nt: TGTGCCAGCAGCCAAGACAGGGACTATGGCTACACCTTC
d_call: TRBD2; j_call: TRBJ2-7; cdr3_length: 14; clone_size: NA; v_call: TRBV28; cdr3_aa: CAGGLARLRVEQYF; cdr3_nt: TGTGCCGGAGGACTAGCGCGACTGCGGGTGGAGCAGTACTTC
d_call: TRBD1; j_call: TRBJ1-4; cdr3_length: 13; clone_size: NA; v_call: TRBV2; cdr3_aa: CASTGTENEKLFF; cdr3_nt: TGTGCCAGCACCGGGACAGAGAATGAAAAACTGTTTTTT
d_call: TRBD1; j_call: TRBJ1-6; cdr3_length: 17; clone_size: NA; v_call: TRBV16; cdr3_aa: CASSQFYGQGDNSPLHF; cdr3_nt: TGTGCCAGCAGCCAATTTTATGGCCAGGGGGATAATTCACCCCTCCACTTT
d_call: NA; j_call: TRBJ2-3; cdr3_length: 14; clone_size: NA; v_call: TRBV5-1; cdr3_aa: CASSVQGRADTQYF; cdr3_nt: TGCGCCAGCAGCGTACAGGGTCGGGCAGATACGCAGTATTTT
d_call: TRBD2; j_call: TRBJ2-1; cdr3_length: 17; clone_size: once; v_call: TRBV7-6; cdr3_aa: CASSFNGGAFSYNEQFF; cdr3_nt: TGTGCCAGCAGCTTTAACGGGGGGGCCTTCTCCTACAATGAGCAGTTCTTC
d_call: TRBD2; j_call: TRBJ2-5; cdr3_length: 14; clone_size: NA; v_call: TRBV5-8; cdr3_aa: CASRAASGQETQYF; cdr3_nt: TGTGCCAGCAGGGCCGCTAGCGGACAAGAGACCCAGTACTTC
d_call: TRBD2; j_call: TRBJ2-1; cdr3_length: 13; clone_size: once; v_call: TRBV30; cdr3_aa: CAYGLAGGNEQFF; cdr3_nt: TGTGCCTACGGGCTAGCGGGGGGGAATGAGCAGTTCTTC
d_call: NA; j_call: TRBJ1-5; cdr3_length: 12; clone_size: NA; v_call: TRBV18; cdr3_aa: CASSHPDSPQHF; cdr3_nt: TGTGCCAGCTCACACCCAGACAGCCCCCAGCATTTT
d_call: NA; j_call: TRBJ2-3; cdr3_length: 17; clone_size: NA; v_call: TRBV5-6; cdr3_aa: CASSLAGTRTSGDTQYF; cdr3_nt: TGTGCCAGCAGCTTGGCCGGGACTCGGACGTCGGGAGATACGCAGTATTTT
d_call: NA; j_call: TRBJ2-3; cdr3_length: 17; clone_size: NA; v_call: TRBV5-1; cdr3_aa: CASSLSPPAGAEDTQYF; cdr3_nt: TGCGCCAGCAGCTTGTCCCCCCCCGCAGGGGCGGAAGATACGCAGTATTTT
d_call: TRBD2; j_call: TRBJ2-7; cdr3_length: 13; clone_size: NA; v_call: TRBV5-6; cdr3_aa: CASSRAGAYEQYF; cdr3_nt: TGTGCCAGCAGCCGAGCGGGAGCCTACGAGCAGTACTTC
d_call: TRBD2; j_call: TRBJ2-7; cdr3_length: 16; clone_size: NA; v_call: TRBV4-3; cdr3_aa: CASSQSPGTSYYEQYF; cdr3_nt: TGCGCCAGCAGCCAGTCGCCCGGGACTAGCTACTACGAGCAGTACTTC
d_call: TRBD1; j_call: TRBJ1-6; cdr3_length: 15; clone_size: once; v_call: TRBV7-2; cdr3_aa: CASSLVGQGNSPLHF; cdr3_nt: TGTGCCAGCAGCTTAGTGGGACAGGGGAATTCACCCCTCCACTTT
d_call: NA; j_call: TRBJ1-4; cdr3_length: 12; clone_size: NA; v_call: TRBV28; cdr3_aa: CASDSNNEKLFF; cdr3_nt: TGTGCCAGCGACTCTAATAATGAAAAACTGTTTTTT
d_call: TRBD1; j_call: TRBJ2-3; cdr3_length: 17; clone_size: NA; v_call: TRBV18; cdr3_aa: CASSRTGRRELTDTQYF; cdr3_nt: TGTGCCAGCTCACGGACAGGGCGTCGGGAGCTCACAGATACGCAGTATTTT
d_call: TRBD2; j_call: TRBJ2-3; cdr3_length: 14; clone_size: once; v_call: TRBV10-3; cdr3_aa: CAISDLAGADTQYF; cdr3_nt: TGTGCCATCAGTGATCTAGCGGGAGCAGATACGCAGTATTTT
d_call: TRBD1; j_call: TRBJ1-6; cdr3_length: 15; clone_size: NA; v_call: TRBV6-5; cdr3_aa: CASSYSGQGNSPLHF; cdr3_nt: TGTGCCAGCAGTTACTCGGGACAGGGGAATTCACCCCTCCACTTT
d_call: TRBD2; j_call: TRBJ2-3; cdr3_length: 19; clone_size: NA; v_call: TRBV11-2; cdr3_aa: CASSPAGGWAGGLTDTQYF; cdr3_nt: TGTGCCAGCAGCCCAGCGGGGGGTTGGGCGGGGGGGCTGACAGATACGCAGTATTTT
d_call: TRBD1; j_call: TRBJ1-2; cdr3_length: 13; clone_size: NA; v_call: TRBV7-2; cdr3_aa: CASSLGQGYGYTF; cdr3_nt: TGTGCCAGCAGCTTAGGACAGGGGTACGGCTACACCTTC
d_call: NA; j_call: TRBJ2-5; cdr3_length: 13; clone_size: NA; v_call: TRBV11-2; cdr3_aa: CASSPDFQETQYF; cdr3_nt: TGTGCCAGCAGCCCGGACTTCCAAGAGACCCAGTACTTC
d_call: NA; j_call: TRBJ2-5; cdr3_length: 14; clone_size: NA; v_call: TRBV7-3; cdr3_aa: CASSLWDRRGTQYF; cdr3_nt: TGTGCCAGCAGCCTATGGGACCGGAGGGGGACCCAGTACTTC
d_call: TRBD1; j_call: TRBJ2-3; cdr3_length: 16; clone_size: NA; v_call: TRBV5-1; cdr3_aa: CASSITQGAGTDTQYF; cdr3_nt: TGCGCCAGCAGCATAACTCAGGGGGCGGGCACAGATACGCAGTATTTT
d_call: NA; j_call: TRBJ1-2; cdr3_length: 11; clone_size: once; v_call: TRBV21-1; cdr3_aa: CAFVADYGYTF; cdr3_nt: TGTGCCTTCGTGGCAGACTATGGCTACACCTTC